The present T cell receptor (beta chain) was sequenced within a study of shared clonotypes between healthy human individuals (dated by TCRdb to the early 2020s). As for the study more broadly: Two women and a few men aged 18 to 49 years were included in the cohort. Blood TCR repertoires of four to six healthy adults were deeply sequenced to estimate repertoire size and the extent of clonotype sharing between individuals. To increase sequencing depth and limit assay-specific biases, different laboratories used diverse techniques to prepare libraries and sequence TCR repertoires. Leukapheresis yielded between about 0.9 and 9.5 billion PBMCs per donor.

The CDR3 sequence holds 15 residues, the cysteine and phenylalanine included. Left in the record is the CDR3 DNA by itself, 45 bases read in frame from the first base. V sheds 2 bases and J sheds 4 bases, leaving 15 bases between their ends. CDR1 is given as GTSNPN and CDR2 as SVGIG, both from the germline V gene (reference sequence). Healthy HIV-negative adults with no recently reported acute infections or vaccinations were included as donors. All donors were Caucasian adults living in Nashville, Tennessee, USA. For unsorted samples, about 90 million PBMCs were counted, and genomic DNA was extracted using the QIAamp DNA Blood Mini kit. After blood collection by leukapheresis, PBMCs were isolated using Ficoll-Histopaque density gradient centrifugation and then cryopreserved in the vapor phase of liquid nitrogen. TCR CDR3 regions were amplified from genomic DNA by multiplex PCR using the deep immunoSEQ assay. Genomic DNA extracted from each cell subset was distributed evenly over all wells of several immunoSEQ 96-well plates, and each plate served as one replicate. For unsorted PBMC, around 330 ng genomic DNA, equal to 25,000 to 35,000 T cell genomes, was loaded into each replicate PCR. Genomic DNA from unsorted PBMC was sequenced over ten immunoSEQ deep assay plates. Purified libraries were quantified with a Qubit 3.0 fluorometer, sized on a Bioanalyzer 2100, and re-quantified with the KAPA Library Quantification kit. Every immunoSEQ 96-well plate was sequenced on a separate single-read 150-cycle Illumina NextSeq 550 flow cell. In the original analysis: Because the immunoSEQ output included only junctional sequences and no quality scores, the filtering could not be the same as the filtering used for full-length reads. To assign V/J genes and CDR3, sequences were annotated against IMGT germline references using PyIR, a Python wrapper for IgBLAST v1.9. Any read was removed if the V/J assignment was weak (E-value above 1e-6), the CDR3 was missing, or the read contained stop codons, out-of-frame junctions, or ambiguous translated residues. V3J clonotypes were defined as sequences sharing the same inferred V gene, J gene, and CDR3 amino acid sequence. Percentage overlap between repertoires was computed as shared unique clonotypes divided by the size of the smaller repertoire. Three approaches were used to assess repertoire richness: RTK rarefaction, the Chao1 estimator, and Recon v2.1 estimates of unobserved clonotypes. TCRdb limited this immuneACCESS table to in-frame rearrangements with V and J called. A share of clones is missing; checked studies link under half to unresolved V genes, and the rest is unexplained. The V and J calls and the clone size are those of that table, but D and trimming were determined from the DNA. This sample has hundreds of thousands of clones in its table, and approximately 80% of those were observed once. Of the sample, 12% falls within the top ten clones.

General conclusions and limits of the study: Pairwise subsampling led to the expectation that sequencing depth would affect the degree of clonotype sharing among donors. Sampling was restricted to blood, and TCR repertoires in tissues likely differ from the TCR repertoires found in blood. The small number of donors limited the genetic and exposure-history diversity represented.

Notes on this clone: Its antigen specificity is not known. One base away there is no much larger clone; base qualities are not given.

The TCR originated in a woman in her thirties or forties in good health. Some clones in this sample may be carry-over from other donors' samples. The sample consisted of PBMCs. In this chain, TRBV30 is recombined with TRBJ1-5, with the D gene call left open. CDR3 loop: CAWSLGLGGNQPQHF. The DNA reads TGTGCCTGGAGTTTAGGACTGGGAGGTAATCAGCCCCAGCATTTT.